A selection of T cell receptor beta chains follows, all from one sample in a study of cytomegalovirus exposure and HLA in healthy donors. Method: immunoSEQ multiplex PCR; TCRdb's copy keeps in-frame clones and lacks some. The repertoire holds over 100,000 clones, with just under 70% as singletons. Material: PBMCs. Source of these receptors: a woman aged 70 to 79 in good health and CMV-seropositive. CDR3s include the opening cysteine and the closing phenylalanine or tryptophan. The D gene is left open where the match is weak. A row's size may be missing; if present it is once, few, many or a size class.

D	V	J	size	CDR3	DNA
NA	TRBV7-9	TRBJ1-1	few	CASSSSGGGTNTEAFF	TGTGCCAGCAGCTCCAGTGGCGGGGGGACGAACACTGAAGCTTTCTTT
TRBD1	TRBV6-5	TRBJ1-2	NA	CASRAQGRSGYTF	TGTGCCAGCAGGGCACAGGGGAGGTCTGGCTACACCTTC
NA	TRBV29-1	TRBJ2-2	NA	CSVGQGINAGELFF	TGCAGCGTTGGTCAGGGGATAAATGCCGGGGAGCTGTTTTTT
TRBD1	TRBV5-1	TRBJ1-2	NA	CASSPTGGGYGYTF	TGCGCCAGCAGTCCTACAGGGGGCGGGTATGGCTACACCTTC
NA	TRBV25-1	TRBJ1-1	NA	CASSDSRGPFLAFF	TGTGCCAGCAGTGATAGCAGGGGCCCGTTCTTAGCTTTCTTT
NA	TRBV5-1	TRBJ1-1	NA	CASSFSGVGNTEAFF	TGCGCCAGCAGCTTTTCGGGGGTCGGGAACACTGAAGCTTTCTTT
NA	TRBV6-5	TRBJ1-5	once	CASRATGMNQPQHF	TGTGCCAGCAGGGCAACAGGGATGAATCAGCCCCAGCATTTT
NA	TRBV18	TRBJ1-2	NA	CASSSTGGADNYGYTF	TGTGCCAGCTCGTCTACGGGGGGCGCAGATAACTATGGCTACACCTTC
NA	TRBV19	TRBJ1-5	NA	CASSTEARSQPQHF	TGTGCCAGTAGTACCGAGGCACGTTCGCAGCCCCAGCATTTT
TRBD1	TRBV18	TRBJ2-4	NA	CASSPTTGAGAIQYF	TGTGCCAGCTCACCGACGACAGGGGCTGGGGCCATTCAGTACTTC
NA	TRBV7-8	TRBJ1-1	few	CASRRGGSLVTEAFF	TGTGCCAGCAGACGTGGCGGAAGCCTGGTCACTGAAGCTTTCTTT
NA	TRBV7-9	TRBJ1-1	NA	CASSLVQTSSLLKEAFF	TGTGCCAGCAGCTTAGTCCAGACATCTTCTCTCCTGAAAGAAGCTTTCTTT
NA	TRBV20-1	TRBJ2-1	NA	CSARGGVEQFF	TGCAGTGCTAGAGGGGGGGTTGAGCAGTTCTTC
TRBD1	TRBV10-3	TRBJ2-7	NA	CAISDSDRVTYEQYF	TGTGCCATCAGTGATTCGGACAGGGTCACCTACGAGCAGTACTTC
NA	TRBV10-1	TRBJ2-3	few	CASSPNTDTQYF	TGCGCCAGCAGCCCCAACACAGATACGCAGTATTTT
NA	TRBV29-1	TRBJ2-7	NA	CSVEDTESYEQYF	TGCAGCGTTGAGGACACCGAATCCTACGAGCAGTACTTC
TRBD1	TRBV5-8	TRBJ1-5	NA	CASSFDRAGWSNQPQHF	TGTGCCAGCAGCTTTGACAGGGCTGGGTGGAGCAATCAGCCCCAGCATTTT
NA	TRBV6-5	TRBJ1-2	few	CASRAQGRGNYGYTF	TGTGCCAGCAGGGCTCAGGGGCGGGGGAACTATGGCTACACCTTC
TRBD1	TRBV5-1	TRBJ1-6	NA	CASSLEPGQGPGVSPLHF	TGCGCCAGCAGCTTGGAGCCGGGACAGGGGCCTGGGGTTTCACCCCTCCACTTT
TRBD2	TRBV7-2	TRBJ2-1	NA	CASSRDSSGGAGEQFF	TGTGCCAGCAGCCGAGATTCTAGCGGGGGGGCTGGGGAGCAGTTCTTC
TRBD2	TRBV6-4	TRBJ2-7	NA	CASSPESGGPYEQYF	TGTGCCAGCAGCCCCGAATCGGGGGGGCCCTACGAGCAGTACTTC
TRBD2	TRBV4-2	TRBJ2-5	once	CASSQDEAGGYLGTQYF	TGTGCCAGCAGCCAAGACGAGGCGGGGGGGTACCTAGGGACCCAGTACTTC
NA	TRBV20-1	TRBJ1-4	NA	CSAYFNEKLFF	TGCAGTGCCTACTTTAATGAAAAACTGTTTTTT
NA	TRBV7-9	TRBJ2-1	NA	CASSPQRTLYNEQFF	TGTGCCAGCAGCCCCCAGCGAACGTTATACAATGAGCAGTTCTTC
NA	TRBV6-5	TRBJ2-5	NA	CASTPATRETQYF	TGTGCCAGCACACCGGCGACTAGAGAGACCCAGTACTTC
NA	TRBV30	TRBJ1-5	NA	CAWDSGGGLQPQHF	TGTGCCTGGGATTCCGGGGGGGGGCTTCAGCCCCAGCATTTT
NA	TRBV19	TRBJ1-2	NA	CASTTNGGLDGYTF	TGTGCCAGTACCACCAATGGAGGGCTTGATGGCTACACCTTC
NA	TRBV6-5	TRBJ1-5	NA	CASRQAGNQPQHF	TGTGCCAGCAGGCAAGCAGGGAATCAGCCCCAGCATTTT
NA	TRBV4-3	TRBJ1-1	NA	CASSPRRGGPEAFF	TGCGCCAGCAGCCCGAGGCGGGGGGGCCCTGAAGCTTTCTTT
NA	TRBV5-8	TRBJ2-3	NA	CASTLGSMGQPTDTQYF	TGTGCCAGCACTCTGGGGTCCATGGGGCAGCCCACAGATACGCAGTATTTT
NA	TRBV5-1	TRBJ2-7	NA	CASSPRGTSTSYEQYF	TGCGCCAGCAGTCCCCGGGGTACATCGACCTCCTACGAGCAGTACTTC
TRBD2	TRBV23-1	TRBJ2-5	NA	CASSQEAGGSLETQYF	TGCGCCAGCAGTCAAGAGGCGGGGGGCAGTCTGGAGACCCAGTACTTC
TRBD2	TRBV15	TRBJ2-7	NA	CATSRPSGAQYF	TGTGCCACCAGCAGACCAAGCGGGGCGCAGTACTTC
NA	TRBV5-6	TRBJ2-3	NA	CASSLGEDTQYF	TGTGCCAGCAGCCTAGGGGAAGATACGCAGTATTTT
TRBD1	TRBV18	TRBJ1-2	few	CASSSDRGLVTNYGYTF	TGTGCCAGCTCATCGGACAGGGGGCTAGTAACTAACTATGGCTACACCTTC
TRBD2	TRBV9	TRBJ2-5	NA	CASSGPGLAQETQYF	TGTGCCAGCAGCGGTCCGGGACTAGCTCAAGAGACCCAGTACTTC
TRBD1	TRBV15	TRBJ1-2	NA	CATSRDPQGDSGYTF	TGTGCCACCAGCAGAGATCCCCAGGGGGATAGCGGCTACACCTTC
TRBD2	TRBV19	TRBJ2-3	NA	CASSLGGTRNTDTQYF	TGTGCCAGTAGTCTCGGAGGGACTAGAAACACAGATACGCAGTATTTT
TRBD2	TRBV10-3	TRBJ2-4	NA	CAISPGLAGAFKNIQYF	TGTGCCATCAGTCCGGGACTAGCGGGGGCCTTCAAAAACATTCAGTACTTC
NA	TRBV2	TRBJ2-7	few	CASSDRQTPGEQYF	TGTGCCAGCAGTGACAGGCAGACCCCAGGGGAGCAGTACTTC
NA	TRBV29-1	TRBJ2-3	few	CSTLTVGEWDTQYF	TGCAGCACTTTGACCGTAGGGGAATGGGATACGCAGTATTTT
NA	TRBV9	TRBJ2-1	NA	CASSILDEQFF	TGTGCCAGCAGCATTTTAGATGAGCAGTTCTTC
TRBD1	TRBV4-3	TRBJ1-2	NA	CASSQEIGPMGQRYGYTF	TGCGCCAGCAGCCAAGAAATCGGACCTATGGGACAGCGCTATGGCTACACCTTC
TRBD1	TRBV15	TRBJ1-6	NA	CATSTYRGGSPLHF	TGTGCCACCAGCACCTACAGGGGAGGCTCACCCCTCCACTTT
NA	TRBV5-6	TRBJ2-5	NA	CASSPVSEGTQYF	TGTGCCAGCAGCCCCGTCTCCGAGGGGACCCAGTACTTC
NA	TRBV2	TRBJ1-1	NA	CASNRGEVTEAFF	TGTGCCAGCAACCGGGGGGAGGTGACTGAAGCTTTCTTT